Listed below are T cell receptor beta chains from one sample, sequenced in a study of cytomegalovirus exposure and HLA in healthy donors. Using immunoSEQ multiplex PCR, the repertoire was profiled, and TCRdb retains in-frame clones only, with some absent. The sample records about 180,000 clones, approximately 70% being singletons. Sequencing was performed on PBMCs. The receptors were gathered from a human donor in good health. Both conserved end residues are part of each CDR3. Fields, in order: J gene, V gene, D gene, clone size, CDR3 DNA, CDR3 protein. D genes are given only for firm matches. Only some rows state a clone size, as once, few, many or a class for expanded clones.

TRBJ2-7 TRBV7-2 TRBD2 - TGTGCCAGCACCAAAGCGGGGGCCCCCCCTTTGCGCTACGAGCAGTACTTC CASTKAGAPPLRYEQYF
TRBJ1-2 TRBV10-3 TRBD1 - TGTGCCGTCGGACAGGGAGAGGACTATGGCTACACCTTC CAVGQGEDYGYTF
TRBJ2-7 TRBV7-2 TRBD1 - TGTGCCAGCAGCTTAGCCCCGGGACAGCCCTACGAGCAGTACTTC CASSLAPGQPYEQYF
TRBJ2-1 TRBV6-6 - - TGTGCCAGCAGTTACGGCAGGGATGAGCAGTTCTTC CASSYGRDEQFF
TRBJ2-7 TRBV5-1 - - TGCGCCAGCAGCTTCACAGTAAACTCCTACGAGCAGTACTTC CASSFTVNSYEQYF
TRBJ2-5 TRBV10-2 - - TGCGCCAGCAGTGAGAGTCGAGCGCAGTACTTC CASSESRAQYF
TRBJ2-7 TRBV14 TRBD1 once TGTGCCAGCAGCCAAGTAGCAGGGGGCTCCTACGAGCAGTACTTC CASSQVAGGSYEQYF
TRBJ1-1 TRBV10-3 TRBD1 - TGTGCCATCAGCAGGGGGCTGAACACTGAAGCTTTCTTT CAISRGLNTEAFF
TRBJ2-7 TRBV9 - - TGTGCCAGCAGCGTCGGGACATCGCTCTACGAGCAGTACTTC CASSVGTSLYEQYF
TRBJ2-1 TRBV5-1 - - TGCGCCAGCAGCTTGGTACGGGGAGCCTACAATGAGCAGTTCTTC CASSLVRGAYNEQFF
TRBJ1-2 TRBV6-5 TRBD1 - TGTGCCAGCACTGGGACAGGGCAAGGCTACACCTTC CASTGTGQGYTF
TRBJ2-7 TRBV5-8 TRBD2 - TGTGCCGGACGCGGGGGATACTCGGCTTACGAGCAGTACTTC CAGRGGYSAYEQYF
TRBJ2-5 TRBV9 - - TGTGCCAGCAGCGTATCGGTCCAAGAGACCCAGTACTTC CASSVSVQETQYF
TRBJ2-1 TRBV6-1 TRBD1 - TGTGCCAGCAGCCGGGGGCGGACAGGGCACAATGAGCAGTTCTTC CASSRGRTGHNEQFF
TRBJ1-5 TRBV5-1 - - TGCGCCAGCAGTCCAGGGGGCAATCAGCCCCAGCATTTT CASSPGGNQPQHF
TRBJ1-1 TRBV11-2 - once TGTGCCAGCAGTTTCAGGAACACTGAAGCTTTCTTT CASSFRNTEAFF
TRBJ1-1 TRBV19 TRBD1 - TGTGCCAGTAGTTTCCCAAGACAGGGGCGAGAGGGAACTGAAGCTTTCTTT CASSFPRQGREGTEAFF
TRBJ2-1 TRBV15 TRBD1 - TGTGCCACCAGCCCCGAGACAGGGAGCTCCTACAATGAGCAGTTCTTC CATSPETGSSYNEQFF
TRBJ2-7 TRBV5-4 TRBD1 once TGTGCCAGCAGCTTAGGACAGGGGGTAACCTACGAGCAGTACTTC CASSLGQGVTYEQYF
TRBJ2-3 TRBV10-1 TRBD1 - TGCGCCAGCAGTGATTCAGGGGGCGGCACAGATACGCAGTATTTT CASSDSGGGTDTQYF
TRBJ1-1 TRBV11-3 TRBD1 few TGTGCCAGCAGCGCCCGAGACAGGGTTCCTGAAGCTTTCTTT CASSARDRVPEAFF
TRBJ2-7 TRBV7-3 TRBD2 - TGTGCCAGCGGGGGGGGGAACGCCTACGAGCAGTACTTC CASGGGNAYEQYF
TRBJ1-5 TRBV5-1 TRBD1 - TGCGCCAGCAGCTTGGCCGGGACAGAATATCAGCCCCAGCATTTT CASSLAGTEYQPQHF
TRBJ1-2 TRBV10-3 TRBD1 - TGTGCCATCAGTGCCGGGACAGGGAGACTCTCTGGCTACACCTTC CAISAGTGRLSGYTF
TRBJ2-5 TRBV5-1 TRBD2 - TGCGCCAGCAGCACGGGACTATCACAAGAGACCCAGTACTTC CASSTGLSQETQYF
TRBJ1-1 TRBV7-9 - - TGTGCTAGCTTGAGACAGACGGACACTGAAGCTTTCTTT CASLRQTDTEAFF
TRBJ1-4 TRBV4-1 TRBD1 - TGCGCCAGCAGGGACAGGGCTGCAACTAATGAAAAACTGTTTTTT CASRDRAATNEKLFF
TRBJ2-7 TRBV19 - - TGTGCCAGTAGTATCGGGAAAGGCCTGGGCTCCTACGAGCAGTACTTC CASSIGKGLGSYEQYF
TRBJ1-5 TRBV7-2 - - TGTGCCAGCAGCTCCACATCGTCAGAGGCTAGCAATCAGCCCCAGCATTTT CASSSTSSEASNQPQHF
TRBJ2-3 TRBV5-4 TRBD2 - TGTGCCAGCAGCGGGGGGGGAGGGGTCACAGATACGCAGTATTTT CASSGGGGVTDTQYF
TRBJ2-3 TRBV7-6 TRBD1 - TGTGCCAGTAAAATGACAGGGTATTCCACAGATACGCAGTATTTT CASKMTGYSTDTQYF
TRBJ2-5 TRBV14 - few TGTGCCAGCAGCCCTTGGGCCACCGTACAAGAGACCCAGTACTTC CASSPWATVQETQYF
TRBJ1-1 TRBV5-1 TRBD1 - TGCGCCAGCAGCCAATCGTTACAGGGGCACACTGAAGCTTTCTTT CASSQSLQGHTEAFF
TRBJ2-3 TRBV6-4 - - TGTGCCAGCAGTGACTCCTCTTCAGTCCGCACAGATACGCAGTATTTT CASSDSSSVRTDTQYF
TRBJ2-5 TRBV11-2 - - TGTGCCAGCAGCTTGGCGGGTAGGGCCCAGTACTTC CASSLAGRAQYF
TRBJ1-1 TRBV5-1 - few TGCGCCAGCAGCTTGGGCCTTGAGGGCACTGAAGCTTTCTTT CASSLGLEGTEAFF